Listed below are T cell receptor beta chains from one sample, sequenced in a study of beta chain features in type 1 diabetes. Generated by immunoSEQ multiplex PCR, the TCRdb table keeps only in-frame clones and is missing some. This sample carries some 100,000 clones, approximately 39% of them seen once, and the ten largest clones take roughly 0.07%. Sequenced input: stem cell memory CD4+ T cells from blood. The receptors originated from a woman under 30 in good health. Each CDR3 is given with its conserved first and last residue. D genes are given only for firm matches. The listing skips clone size in some rows; elsewhere it reads once, few, many or a size class.

>NA|TRBV7-2|NA|TRBJ2-7
CASSTRETDRQF
TGTGCCAGCAGCACCCGGGAAACCGACAGGCAGTTC
>few|TRBV30|TRBD1|TRBJ1-5
CAWSEDRGNQPQHF
TGTGCCTGGAGCGAGGACAGGGGCAATCAGCCCCAGCATTTT
>NA|TRBV5-1|NA|TRBJ1-1
CASSPPGTEAFF
TGCGCCAGCAGCCCACCCGGCACTGAAGCTTTCTTT
>NA|TRBV11-2|NA|TRBJ2-1
CASSLAGLANLAPLNEQFF
TGTGCCAGCAGCTTAGCCGGGCTAGCGAATTTGGCCCCATTGAATGAGCAGTTCTTC
>NA|TRBV18|NA|TRBJ1-1
CASSPLPESPEAFF
TGTGCCAGCTCACCTCTCCCGGAGAGCCCTGAAGCTTTCTTT
>NA|TRBV28|TRBD2|TRBJ2-7
CASSSWTSRNKYEQYF
TGTGCCAGCAGTTCGTGGACTAGCCGAAATAAATACGAGCAGTACTTC
>NA|TRBV28|TRBD2|TRBJ2-7
CASSFLAGRSEQYF
TGTGCCAGCAGTTTTCTAGCCGGGAGGAGCGAGCAGTACTTC
>few|TRBV27|TRBD1|TRBJ2-6
CASSTRQGATKRSGANVLTF
TGTGCCAGCAGTACCAGACAGGGGGCGACTAAACGCTCTGGGGCCAACGTCCTGACTTTC
>NA|TRBV5-1|NA|TRBJ1-1
CASSLTLKHEAFF
TGCGCCAGCAGTTTAACGTTGAAACATGAAGCTTTCTTT
>few|TRBV7-3|NA|TRBJ2-3
CASSLGGGADTQYF
TGTGCCAGCAGCTTGGGGGGAGGCGCAGATACGCAGTATTTT
>NA|TRBV27|TRBD2|TRBJ2-3
CASSFQRERATQYF
TGTGCCAGCAGTTTTCAGCGGGAGAGAGCTACGCAGTATTTT
>NA|TRBV7-8|NA|TRBJ2-3
CASLHGFTDTQYF
TGTGCCAGCCTTCACGGGTTCACAGATACGCAGTATTTT
>few|TRBV5-1|NA|TRBJ2-1
CASSLVPRDEQFF
TGCGCCAGCAGCTTGGTACCCAGGGATGAGCAGTTCTTC
>few|TRBV20-1|NA|TRBJ2-5
CSARDLETQYF
TGCAGTGCTAGAGATCTTGAGACCCAGTACTTC
>NA|TRBV6-1|NA|TRBJ1-2
CASSHPTRGNYGYTF
TGTGCCAGCTCCCACCCGACCAGGGGTAACTATGGCTACACCTTC
>NA|TRBV4-2|NA|TRBJ2-2
CASSQEVAVGGELFF
TGTGCCAGCAGCCAAGAAGTAGCGGTCGGCGGGGAGCTGTTTTTT
>few|TRBV11-1|TRBD1|TRBJ2-7
CASSFRDRGRDEQYF
TGTGCCAGCAGCTTCAGGGACAGGGGGCGTGACGAGCAGTACTTC
>NA|TRBV28|TRBD1|TRBJ2-3
CASSSGQDTDTQYF
TGTGCCAGCAGTTCGGGACAGGACACAGATACGCAGTATTTT
>few|TRBV19|NA|TRBJ2-5
CASTTVGRETQYF
TGTGCCAGTACGACGGTAGGGAGAGAGACCCAGTACTTC
>NA|TRBV5-1|TRBD2|TRBJ2-1
CASRISGASSYNEQFF
TGCGCCAGCAGGATTAGCGGGGCTAGCTCCTACAATGAGCAGTTCTTC
>NA|TRBV7-9|TRBD1|TRBJ2-1
CASSTRQGLNNEQFF
TGTGCCAGCAGCACCCGACAGGGTTTGAACAATGAGCAGTTCTTC
>few|TRBV29-1|NA|TRBJ2-2
CSVGMNREPGELFF
TGCAGCGTAGGAATGAACAGGGAGCCCGGGGAGCTGTTTTTT
>NA|TRBV6-1|NA|TRBJ2-3
CASSLTNTQYF
TGTGCCAGCAGCTTGACAAATACGCAGTATTTT
>few|TRBV2|TRBD1|TRBJ1-5
CASRGQVNQPQHF
TGTGCCAGCAGAGGACAGGTTAATCAGCCCCAGCATTTT
>NA|TRBV2|NA|TRBJ2-2
CASSWQRLTNTGELFF
TGTGCCAGCAGTTGGCAGCGACTTACGAACACCGGGGAGCTGTTTTTT
>NA|TRBV28|NA|TRBJ1-3
CASSPVVPGNTIYF
TGTGCCAGCAGTCCTGTAGTCCCTGGAAACACCATATATTTT
>NA|TRBV29-1|NA|TRBJ2-1
CSVGTGGAGMQFF
TGCAGCGTCGGAACTGGAGGGGCAGGGATGCAGTTCTTC
>NA|TRBV19|TRBD2|TRBJ2-2
CASSIGGTSGSTGELFF
TGTGCCAGTAGTATAGGCGGGACTAGCGGGAGCACCGGGGAGCTGTTTTTT
>few|TRBV19|TRBD1|TRBJ2-1
CASSRRTGTGFNSAINEQFF
TGTGCCAGTAGCCGGAGGACCGGGACAGGGTTTAACAGCGCCATCAATGAGCAGTTCTTC
>few|TRBV19|NA|TRBJ1-1
CASRQDYTEAFF
TGTGCCAGTAGACAAGATTACACTGAAGCTTTCTTT
>NA|TRBV14|NA|TRBJ2-2
CASSPRYNGGELFF
TGTGCCAGCAGCCCGAGGTACAACGGCGGGGAGCTGTTTTTT
>few|TRBV18|TRBD1|TRBJ2-7
CASSPRDRGLKQYF
TGTGCCAGCTCCCCCCGGGACAGGGGGTTGAAGCAGTACTTC
>NA|TRBV7-6|TRBD1|TRBJ1-4
CASSPGTGSNEKLFF
TGTGCCAGCAGCCCCGGGACAGGGTCTAATGAAAAACTGTTTTTT
>NA|TRBV23-1|NA|TRBJ2-7
CASSQSLGQLFYEQYF
TGCGCCAGCAGTCAATCCTTGGGGCAGCTCTTTTACGAGCAGTACTTC
>NA|TRBV19|TRBD2|TRBJ2-1
CASRGTSGRSYNEQFF
TGTGCCAGTAGGGGAACTAGCGGGAGGTCCTACAATGAGCAGTTCTTC
>NA|TRBV27|TRBD2|TRBJ2-7
CASSLRGTSGRYSYEQYF
TGTGCCAGCAGTTTACGGGGTACTAGCGGGAGGTACTCCTACGAGCAGTACTTC
>few|TRBV6-5|TRBD1|TRBJ1-1
CASSSVQGARGEAFF
TGTGCCAGCAGCTCGGTACAGGGGGCCAGGGGTGAAGCTTTCTTT
>NA|TRBV2|NA|TRBJ2-1
CASKQRVAYNEQFF
TGTGCCAGCAAACAGCGGGTCGCCTACAATGAGCAGTTCTTC
>few|TRBV18|NA|TRBJ1-2
CASSPRGGPDYGYTF
TGTGCCAGCTCGCCCCGGGGGGGGCCTGACTATGGCTACACCTTC
>NA|TRBV5-4|NA|TRBJ2-1
CASSLSGAGYNEQFF
TGTGCCAGCAGCTTGTCGGGAGCGGGCTACAATGAGCAGTTCTTC
>few|TRBV5-1|TRBD2|TRBJ2-7
CASSRGLAGGPFSYEQYF
TGCGCCAGCAGCCGGGGACTAGCGGGAGGGCCGTTCTCCTACGAGCAGTACTTC
>NA|TRBV5-1|TRBD2|TRBJ2-1
CASSTPGTSGYRSSYNEQFF
TGCGCCAGCAGCACCCCCGGGACTAGCGGTTATAGATCGTCCTACAATGAGCAGTTCTTC
>NA|TRBV7-2|NA|TRBJ2-1
CASSLGLELGEQFF
TGTGCCAGCAGCTTAGGGCTAGAGTTGGGTGAGCAGTTCTTC
>few|TRBV14|TRBD1|TRBJ2-6
CASSQLIFWTGGTGANVLTF
TGTGCCAGCAGCCAACTGATTTTTTGGACAGGGGGCACTGGGGCCAACGTCCTGACTTTC
>few|TRBV7-3|NA|TRBJ2-1
CASSLYGGISEQFF
TGTGCCAGCAGCTTATATGGCGGGATCAGTGAGCAGTTCTTC
>NA|TRBV7-2|TRBD2|TRBJ2-2
CASSFDLNPSGRNTGELFF
TGTGCCAGCAGCTTCGATCTAAATCCTAGCGGGAGGAACACCGGGGAGCTGTTTTTT
>few|TRBV5-1|TRBD2|TRBJ2-4
CASSRTSEWGSGAKNIQYF
TGCGCCAGCAGCCGGACTAGCGAGTGGGGGTCTGGAGCCAAAAACATTCAGTACTTC
>few|TRBV23-1|NA|TRBJ2-7
CASRRRGKQYF
TGCGCCAGCAGGCGTAGGGGAAAGCAGTACTTC
>NA|TRBV5-5|TRBD1|TRBJ2-2
CASSLRSGQGAGGELFF
TGTGCCAGCAGCTTGAGATCGGGACAGGGGGCTGGCGGGGAGCTGTTTTTT
>NA|TRBV5-1|NA|TRBJ1-2
CASSLGQRNYGYTF
TGCGCCAGCAGCTTGGGGCAGCGTAACTATGGCTACACCTTC